One sample yielded the 7 T cell receptor beta chains listed below, sequenced in a study of blood T cell repertoires in COVID-19. Assay: immunoSEQ multiplex PCR; the TCRdb copy retains only in-frame clones and omits some. The data hold approximately 300,000 clones, with 80% to 90% observed a single time. The sample taken for sequencing was PBMCs or T cells enriched from blood (not recorded which). The origin of the receptors is a man under 40 who had recovered from COVID-19.

V and J are TRBV15 and TRBJ2-7; maybe TRBD1 (5 bases). V was pared by 5 bases and J by 2 bases, with 7 bases between. Germline CDR1 reads LNHNV; CDR2 reads YYDKDF (reference sequence). This CDR3 spans 12 amino acids. CDR3 region: CATSDSAYEQYF. The CDR3 region has the DNA TGTGCCACCAGCGACAGTGCCTACGAGCAGTACTTC. Together with reference TRBV15 and TRBJ2-7, the CDR3 gives the full variable domain: DAMVIQNPRYQVTQFGKPVTLSCSQTLNHNVMYWYQQKSSQAPKLLFHYYDKDFNNEADTPDNFQSRRPNTSFCFLDIRSPGLGDTAMYLCATSDSAYEQYFGPGTRLTVT.

The chain employs TRBV5-4 and TRBJ2-7, with 8 bases fitting TRBD2. This CDR3 comprises 13 residues. The V gene's germline CDR1 is SGHNT and CDR2 YYREEE (reference sequence). V was pared by 7 bases and J by 5 bases, with 8 bases of the junction left unmatched. This chain's CDR3 is CASGVAGSHEQYF. CDR3 sequence (DNA): TGTGCCAGCGGGGTAGCGGGGTCCCACGAGCAGTACTTC.

The CDR3 DNA reads TGTGCCAGCAGCCCCCCCAGCTCCTACGAGCAGTACTTC. Translation gives CASSPPSSYEQYF. The rearrangement joins TRBV5-4 to TRBJ2-7; the D is unclear. The germline CDR1 and CDR2 sequences are SGHNT and YYREEE (reference sequence). The CDR3 consists of 13 residues. Trimming cost V 4 bases and J 0 bases, with 8 bases left between them.

The rearrangement links TRBV29-1 to TRBJ1-2; a possible D gene is TRBD1 (5 bases). Germline CDR1 reads SQVTM; CDR2 reads ANQGSEA. Trimming took off 3 bases at V and 8 bases at J, with 16 bases between the two ends. This CDR3 region has 13 residues. CDR3 loop: CSVEVGGWRGYTF. The CDR3 DNA is TGCAGCGTTGAGGTTGGGGGGTGGCGAGGCTACACCTTC.

The gene calls are TRBV2 and TRBJ2-7; 10 bases are shared with TRBD2. This CDR3 has 14 residues. Germline V CDR1 and CDR2: SNHLY, FYNNEI. With V trimmed by 7 bases and J by 1 base, 4 bases remained unmatched. The CDR3 DNA is TGTGCCAGCATGGCTAGCGGGGGATCCTACGAGCAGTACTTC. Its translation is CASMASGGSYEQYF.

The V and J genes are TRBV7-6 and TRBJ2-4, with D tentatively TRBD1 (5 bases). This CDR3 is 17 amino acids long. Germline assignment: CDR1 SGHVS and CDR2 FNYEAQ. V gave up 5 bases and J gave up 6 bases, with 23 bases separating them. Here the CDR3 DNA reads TGTGCCAGCAGCCGTTCTCCCGTGACAGCAAGGGGAAACATTCAGTACTTC. Its translation: CASSRSPVTARGNIQYF.

The chain links TRBV4-1 to TRBJ2-5, with 9 bases lining up with TRBD2. The CDR3 spans 19 residues. CDR1 and CDR2 (germline): MGHRA, YSYEKL. J was trimmed by 3 bases and V by 0 bases; bases with no gene match: 14. CDR3 nucleotides: TGCGCCAGCAGCCAAGAATTGGTCGCTAGCGGGGTGGGGAAAGAGACCCAGTACTTC. Its translation is CASSQELVASGVGKETQYF.